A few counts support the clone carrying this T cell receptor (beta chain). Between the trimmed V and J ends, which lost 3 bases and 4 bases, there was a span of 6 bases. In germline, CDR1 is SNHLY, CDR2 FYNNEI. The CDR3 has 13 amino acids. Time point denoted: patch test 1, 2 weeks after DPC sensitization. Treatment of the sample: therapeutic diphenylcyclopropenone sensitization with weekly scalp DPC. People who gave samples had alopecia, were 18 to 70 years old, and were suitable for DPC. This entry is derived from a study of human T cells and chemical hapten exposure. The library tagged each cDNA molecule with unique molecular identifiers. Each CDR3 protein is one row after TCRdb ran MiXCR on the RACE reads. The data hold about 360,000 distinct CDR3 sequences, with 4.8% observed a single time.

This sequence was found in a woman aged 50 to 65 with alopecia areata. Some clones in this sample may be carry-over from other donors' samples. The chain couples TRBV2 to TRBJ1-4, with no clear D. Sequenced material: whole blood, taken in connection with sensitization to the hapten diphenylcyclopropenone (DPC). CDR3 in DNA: TGTGCCAGCAGTGAGGACGTTAATGAAAAACTGTTTTTT. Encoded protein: CASSEDVNEKLFF.